The present TCR beta chain was sequenced within a study of cytomegalovirus exposure and HLA in healthy donors. Germline V gives CDR1 SNHLY, CDR2 FYNNEI. This CDR3 region has 14 residues. Concerning this clone itself: The junction departs from germline at one end; a sequencing error may be responsible.

With 60 Vbeta and 13 Jbeta primers, the PCR was carried out. The assay was immunoSEQ multiplex PCR, and TCRdb's table has in-frame clones only and misses some. The sample data list 140,000 to 150,000 clones. This clonotype originated in a male donor in good health and CMV-seronegative. Sequencing input: PBMCs. The chain has TRBV2 and TRBJ1-2, with 9 bases lining up with TRBD1. Written as DNA, the CDR3 is TGTGCCAGCACTGAAACCGGGACAGGGTATGGCTACACCTTC. Translating it yields CASTETGTGYGYTF.